Each of the 31 T cell receptor beta chains below was sequenced from the same sample in a study of blood T cell repertoires in COVID-19. Produced via immunoSEQ multiplex PCR; TCRdb's table is partial and in-frame only. The sample carries 400,000 to 450,000 clones, 80% to 90% recorded once. The sample taken for sequencing was PBMCs or T cells enriched from blood (not recorded which). These receptors originate from a man between 25 and 39 years old who had recovered from COVID-19.

V is TRBV11-2 and J is TRBJ1-5; D not resolved. V lost 3 bases and J 4 bases, leaving 7 bases between the germline ends. Germline V lookup: CDR1 SGHAT, CDR2 FQNNGV. The CDR3 contains 13 residues. Here the CDR3 DNA reads TGTGCCAGCAGCTTGACGGAGAATCAGCCCCAGCATTTT. Translated: CASSLTENQPQHF.

J is TRBJ2-1 and V is TRBV29-1, with D hard to call. The CDR3 consists of 14 residues. The V end was cut by 4 bases, the J end by 0 bases, with 10 bases between. Germline CDR1 and CDR2: SQVTM and ANQGSEA. CDR3 region: CSVGATTSYNEQFF. Written as DNA, the CDR3 is TGCAGCGTTGGGGCGACGACCTCCTACAATGAGCAGTTCTTC.

V is TRBV3-1 (or the pseudogene TRBV3-2) and J is TRBJ1-1, with D unclear. This CDR3 region has 14 residues. Germline V gene lookup returns CDR1 LGHDT and CDR2 YNNKEL (reference sequence). V was cut by 1 base and J by 11 bases, with 17 bases left in between. CDR3 region: CASSQGLTIPRAFF. The DNA for the CDR3 is TGTGCCAGCAGCCAAGGTCTGACGATCCCCAGGGCTTTCTTT.

The genes are TRBV6-5 and TRBJ2-1; tentatively, D is TRBD1 (6 bases). Germline V gene lookup returns CDR1 MNHEY and CDR2 SVGAGI. CDR3 length: 14 residues. V was trimmed by 6 bases and J by 6 bases, leaving 15 bases between them. The CDR3 reads CASSKDRKLNEQFF. The CDR3 bases are TGTGCCAGCAGCAAGGACAGAAAGCTCAATGAGCAGTTCTTC.

V is TRBV2 and J is TRBJ2-1, with 14 bases matching TRBD2. This CDR3 contains 18 residues. Germline CDR1 reads SNHLY; CDR2 reads FYNNEI. CDR3 loop: CALAGEPGLAGAYNEQFF. CDR3 sequence (DNA): TGTGCTCTAGCGGGGGAACCGGGACTAGCGGGAGCCTACAATGAGCAGTTCTTC. Full variable domain (missing parts from reference TRBV2 and TRBJ2-1): EPEVTQTPSHQVTQMGQEVILRCVPISNHLYFYWYRQILGQKVEFLVSFYNNEISEKSEIFDDQFSVERPDGSNFTLKIRSTKLEDSAMYFCALAGEPGLAGAYNEQFFGPGTRLTVL.

The chain links TRBV30 to TRBJ2-3; possible D gene TRBD2, 5 bases. The CDR3 runs to 14 residues. V was clipped by 2 bases and J by 2 bases, with 11 bases between them. The germline CDR1 and CDR2 sequences are GTSNPN and SVGIG (reference sequence). The DNA for the CDR3 is TGTGCCTGGAGTCCATTGACTACCACAGATACGCAGTATTTT. The encoded protein is CAWSPLTTTDTQYF.

This clone occurred a few times. The chain has TRBV9 and TRBJ2-2; 7 nucleotides line up with TRBD1. The trim removed 1 base at V and 5 bases at J, leaving 5 bases unmatched. Germline V gene sequence: CDR1 SGDLS, CDR2 YYNGEE. The CDR3 runs to 15 residues. In DNA, the CDR3 is TGTGCCAGCAGCGTATCCACAGGGGCAACCGGGGAGCTGTTTTTT. Protein sequence: CASSVSTGATGELFF. The variable domain in full, with the rest retrieved from reference TRBV9 and TRBJ2-2, is DSGVTQTPKHLITATGQRVTLRCSPRSGDLSVYWYQQSLDQGLQFLIQYYNGEERAKGNILERFSAQQFPDLHSELNLSSLELGDSALYFCASSVSTGATGELFFGEGSRLTVL.

The rearrangement uses TRBV14 and TRBJ2-2; possibly TRBD1 for D (5 bases). V lost 2 bases to trimming and J lost 7 bases, with 8 bases between them. This CDR3 comprises 13 residues. Germline loops: CDR1 SGHDN, CDR2 FVKESK. The CDR3 loop reads CASSQSGIGELFF. In DNA form, the CDR3 reads TGTGCCAGCAGCCAATCAGGGATCGGGGAGCTGTTTTTT.

This clone was seen only once. This rearrangement joins TRBV5-1 to TRBJ2-1, with D perhaps matching TRBD2 (5 bases). CDR1 is SGHRS and CDR2 is YFSETQ in the germline V gene. The length of the CDR3 is 14 residues. The ends were cut back, 0 bases at V and 7 bases at J, with 11 bases in the middle. The chain's CDR3 is CASSLEGSSNEQFF. Written as DNA, the CDR3 is TGCGCCAGCAGCTTGGAAGGGAGTTCAAATGAGCAGTTCTTC. Drawing the rest from reference TRBV5-1 and TRBJ2-1, the complete variable domain is KAGVTQTPRYLIKTRGQQVTLSCSPISGHRSVSWYQQTPGQGLQFLFEYFSETQRNKGNFPGRFSGRQFSNSRSEMNVSTLELGDSALYLCASSLEGSSNEQFFGPGTRLTVL.

The chain carries TRBV7-9 and TRBJ2-5; the D gene is possibly TRBD2 (6 bases). Germline V gene lookup returns CDR1 SEHNR and CDR2 FQNEAQ (reference sequence). The CDR3 has 14 residues. The V gene lost 6 bases and the J gene lost 2 bases, with 13 bases spanning the gap. CDR3 residues: CASSLVGRQETQYF. CDR3 DNA: TGTGCCAGCAGTCTAGTAGGGAGGCAAGAGACCCAGTACTTC.

The genes are TRBV30 and TRBJ1-2; 7 bases match TRBD1. V shed 2 bases, J shed 8 bases, and the junction held 8 bases outside the gene matches. This CDR3 has 13 residues. Germline V gene lookup returns CDR1 GTSNPN and CDR2 SVGIG (reference sequence). CDR3: CAWSHRDRYGYTF. CDR3 bases: TGTGCCTGGAGTCACCGGGACAGATACGGCTACACCTTC.

The sample holds one count of this clone. The chain recombines TRBV7-9 with TRBJ1-1, with 8 bases lining up with TRBD1. V shed 5 bases and J 4 bases; nucleotides not matched to a gene: 9. Germline V gene data show CDR1 as SEHNR and CDR2 as FQNEAQ (reference sequence). The CDR3 runs to 15 residues. CDR3 amino acids: CASSRNRGGGTEAFF. The CDR3 DNA sequence: TGTGCCAGCAGCCGAAACAGGGGGGGAGGCACTGAAGCTTTCTTT.

This rearrangement joins TRBV24-1 to TRBJ2-1; 14 positions agree with TRBD2. Germline CDR1 and CDR2: KGHDR and SFDVKD. The CDR3 covers 16 residues. Trimming at V came to 3 bases and at J to 7 bases, leaving 4 bases not matched to a gene. The CDR3 is CATSDGTSGSRNEQFF. The CDR3 coding sequence is TGTGCCACCAGTGATGGGACTAGCGGGAGTCGGAATGAGCAGTTCTTC.

The genes are TRBV7-9 and TRBJ2-1; 8 positions match TRBD1. V was clipped by 4 bases and J by 7 bases; unmatched bases: 9. Germline CDR1 and CDR2: SEHNR and FQNEAQ (reference sequence). There are 15 residues in the CDR3. This CDR3 is CASSSPQGAINEQFF. The DNA of the CDR3 is TGTGCCAGCAGCTCCCCCCAGGGGGCGATAAATGAGCAGTTCTTC.

The chain recombines TRBV7-6 with TRBJ2-1; D is possibly TRBD2 (6 bases). Germline V lookup: CDR1 SGHVS, CDR2 FNYEAQ. The CDR3 loop spans 14 amino acids. V was trimmed by 2 bases and J by 8 bases, leaving 13 bases between them. The CDR3 here is CASSLWWGDHEQFF. CDR3 sequence (DNA): TGTGCCAGCAGCTTATGGTGGGGGGACCATGAGCAGTTCTTC. The complete variable domain, with remaining parts taken from reference TRBV7-6 and TRBJ2-1, reads GAGVSQSPRYKVTKRGQDVALRCDPISGHVSLYWYRQALGQGPEFLTYFNYEAQQDKSGLPNDRFSAERPEGSISTLTIQRTEQRDSAMYRCASSLWWGDHEQFFGPGTRLTVL.

The J gene is TRBJ1-2, the V gene TRBV5-6; D possibly corresponds to TRBD1 (5 bases). V lost 4 bases and J 5 bases, leaving 15 bases between the germline ends. This CDR3 comprises 14 residues. Germline loops: CDR1 SGHDT, CDR2 YYEEEE. The CDR3 DNA follows: TGTGCCAGCAGCGCGCTTGGGGGGAGATATGGCTACACCTTC. Encoded protein: CASSALGGRYGYTF.

The chain combines TRBV5-5 with TRBJ1-2; TRBD1 aligns across 8 bases. Germline V gene lookup returns CDR1 SGHKS and CDR2 YYEKEE (reference sequence). V lost 6 bases and J lost 3; bases outside the gene matches: 10. The length of the CDR3 is 15 residues. The CDR3 sequence is CASISLLTGDYGYTF. The CDR3 DNA sequence: TGTGCCAGCATCTCCCTATTGACAGGGGACTATGGCTACACCTTC.

CDR3 in amino acids: CASSEQDIGANVLTF. The CDR3 DNA reads TGTGCCAGCAGTGAACAGGATATCGGGGCCAACGTCCTGACTTTC. The V call is TRBV6-1, the J call TRBJ2-6, with unresolved D. This CDR3 spans 15 amino acids. The V gene's germline CDR1 is MNHNS and CDR2 SASEGT. V dropped 2 bases and J dropped 4 bases, with 9 bases sitting between them.

V is TRBV19 and J is TRBJ1-1; D not resolved. The CDR3 loop spans 14 amino acids. V was clipped by 6 bases and J by 3 bases, with 14 bases between them. Germline V gene lookup returns CDR1 LNHDA and CDR2 SQIVND (reference sequence). The CDR3 coding sequence is TGTGCCAGTAGCACGGACGGCGGGTACACTGAAGCTTTCTTT. This gives the protein CASSTDGGYTEAFF.

The chain joins TRBV19 to TRBJ1-1; 7 bases align to TRBD1. The V and J ends lost 7 bases and 2 bases, in that order; junction bases with no gene match: 7. Germline V gene sequence: CDR1 LNHDA, CDR2 SQIVND (reference sequence). There are 14 residues in the CDR3. The CDR3 nucleotides are TGTGCCAGTACCATGGACAGGCTCAACACTGAAGCTTTCTTT. Amino acid sequence: CASTMDRLNTEAFF.

The J gene is TRBJ1-1, the V gene TRBV5-1; weak D call: TRBD1 (5 bases). The germline gives CDR1 SGHRS, CDR2 YFSETQ. This CDR3 region has 15 residues. Trimming cost V 3 bases and J 1 base, with 13 bases left between them. In nucleotides, the CDR3 is TGCGCCAGCAGCTGGGGGGATAGACCGAACACTGAAGCTTTCTTT. It translates to CASSWGDRPNTEAFF. Based on the CDR3 plus reference TRBV5-1 and TRBJ1-1, the full variable domain is KAGVTQTPRYLIKTRGQQVTLSCSPISGHRSVSWYQQTPGQGLQFLFEYFSETQRNKGNFPGRFSGRQFSNSRSEMNVSTLELGDSALYLCASSWGDRPNTEAFFGQGTRLTVV.

This clone was counted only a few times. This chain connects TRBV3-1 (or the pseudogene TRBV3-2) to TRBJ2-2; 10 bases map to TRBD2. This CDR3 is 17 amino acids long. J gave up 1 base and V 0 bases, and 2 bases lay outside the gene matches. The V gene's germline CDR1 is LGHDT and CDR2 YNNKEL (reference sequence). The CDR3 DNA sequence: TGTGCCAGCAGCCAAGACCTAGCGGGGGTGAACACCGGGGAGCTGTTTTTT. Its protein is CASSQDLAGVNTGELFF.

V and J are TRBV5-5 and TRBJ1-5; D is unresolved. Germline V lookup: CDR1 SGHKS, CDR2 YYEKEE (reference sequence). Trimming shortened V by 4 bases and J by 5 bases, and 19 bases separated the two germline ends. This CDR3 is 16 amino acids long. In nucleotides, the CDR3 is TGTGCCAGCAGCCCCGAGGACGGGAGACTTTATCAGCCCCAGCATTTT. It codes for CASSPEDGRLYQPQHF. Together with reference TRBV5-5 and TRBJ1-5, the CDR3 gives the full variable domain: DAGVTQSPTHLIKTRGQQVTLRCSPISGHKSVSWYQQVLGQGPQFIFQYYEKEERGRGNFPDRFSARQFPNYSSELNVNALLLGDSALYLCASSPEDGRLYQPQHFGDGTRLSIL.

CDR3 residues: CASSRAASGYAFF. DNA for the CDR3: TGTGCCAGCAGTCGCGCTGCCTCAGGATATGCTTTCTTT. The J gene is TRBJ1-1, the V gene TRBV5-5, with no clear D. Trimming removed 5 bases from V and 11 bases from J, with 19 bases in between. Germline-derived CDR1 and CDR2 are SGHKS and YYEKEE (reference sequence). The CDR3 covers 13 residues.

This chain uses TRBV9 with TRBJ2-3; TRBD1 matches 8 bases. CDR3 length equals 16 residues. The trim removed 4 bases at V and 8 bases at J, leaving 15 bases unmatched. Germline V gene data show CDR1 as SGDLS and CDR2 as YYNGEE. CDR3 nucleotides: TGTGCCAGCAGCCCCCCCGGGACAGGCCCGCGTTTTACGCAGTATTTT. It is translated as CASSPPGTGPRFTQYF.

CDR3 in amino acids: CASSQGVGGRSGNTIYF. As DNA, the CDR3 is TGCGCCAGCAGCCAAGGGGTCGGGGGGCGATCTGGAAACACCATATATTTT. The chain is built from TRBV4-1 and TRBJ1-3; D possibly corresponds to TRBD1 (6 bases). CDR1 and CDR2 (germline): MGHRA, YSYEKL. This CDR3 region has 17 residues. V lost 1 base, J lost 1 base, and 14 bases lay in between.

The chain has TRBV13 and TRBJ2-7, with D perhaps TRBD1 (6 bases). Germline lookup yields CDR1 PRHDT and CDR2 FYEKMQ (reference sequence). The CDR3 consists of 14 residues. The V and J ends lost 4 bases and 2 bases respectively, with 12 bases between them. CDR3 sequence: CASSSTGSTYEQYF. The DNA for the CDR3 is TGTGCCAGCAGCTCCACAGGGAGTACCTACGAGCAGTACTTC. The complete variable domain, with remaining parts taken from reference TRBV13 and TRBJ2-7, reads AAGVIQSPRHLIKEKRETATLKCYPIPRHDTVYWYQQGPGQDPQFLISFYEKMQSDKGSIPDRFSAQQFSDYHSELNMSSLELGDSALYFCASSSTGSTYEQYFGPGTRLTVT.

The chain has TRBV7-9 and TRBJ1-1, with 9 bases that match TRBD1. The germline gives CDR1 SEHNR, CDR2 FQNEAQ (reference sequence). The CDR3 length is 16 residues. Trimming cost V 4 bases and J 3 bases; bases outside gene matches: 9. The CDR3 DNA is TGTGCCAGCAGCTCCTTTCCGACAGGGGGAGACACTGAAGCTTTCTTT. Protein product: CASSSFPTGGDTEAFF.

The chain employs TRBV10-1 and TRBJ2-7; TRBD1 might be the D (6 bases). The CDR3 is 12 residues long. The germline V and J ends were trimmed by 8 bases and 7 bases, with 15 bases remaining between them. Germline values: CDR1 WNHNN, CDR2 SYGVQD (reference sequence). CDR3 protein: CASSQTRGEQYF. The CDR3 DNA sequence: TGCGCCAGCTCGCAAACGAGGGGGGAGCAGTACTTC.

The chain uses TRBV5-4 and TRBJ2-7, with D perhaps TRBD2 (6 bases). Trimming took off 2 bases at V and 2 bases at J, with 17 bases between the two ends. In germline, CDR1 is SGHNT, CDR2 YYREEE (reference sequence). This CDR3 spans 16 amino acids. The DNA for the CDR3 is TGTGCCAGCAGCTTCGGGACCGGGGGTGGCCCCTACGAGCAGTACTTC. It encodes CASSFGTGGGPYEQYF.

The rearrangement joins TRBV24-1 to TRBJ2-6; possibly TRBD1 for D (6 bases). The CDR3 is 17 amino acids. Germline CDR1 KGHDR, CDR2 SFDVKD. V gave up 5 bases and J gave up 4 bases, with 17 bases separating them. The CDR3 sequence: CATSGPPGDPGANVLTF. In DNA form, the CDR3 reads TGTGCCACCAGTGGCCCACCAGGGGATCCAGGGGCCAACGTCCTGACTTTC.